The rows below give T cell receptor beta chains drawn from one sample of a study of Graves' ophthalmopathy and Graves' hyperthyroidism. Each CDR3 protein gets one entry after TCRdb re-called the multiplex PCR reads with MiXCR. The top ten hold more than 5.5% of the sample, which has 600,000 to 650,000 distinct CDR3 sequences, about 20% seen once. Sequenced input: peripheral blood. These receptors all stem from a woman aged 18-29 years with stable Graves' hyperthyroidism. Some clones in this sample may be carry-over from other donors' samples. CDR3s include the opening cysteine and the closing phenylalanine or tryptophan. Each record gives: D gene, V gene, J gene, clone size, CDR3 DNA, CDR3 protein. D genes are given only for firm matches. Clone size is not always given. Where it is, it says once, few, many or a class for expanded clones.

>-|TRBV6-2/TRBV6-3|TRBJ2-5|-
TGTGCCAGCAGTCCCGCCCTGGGGGAGACCCAGTACTTC
CASSPALGETQYF
>-|TRBV7-8|TRBJ2-4|-
TGTGCCAGCAGCTTAGCAGGCAGACTAAACATTCAGTACTTC
CASSLAGRLNIQYF
>-|TRBV29-1|TRBJ1-5|many
TGCAGCGTTGAATTATCCGGGAACCAGCCCCAGCATTTT
CSVELSGNQPQHF
>-|TRBV4-1|TRBJ2-7|-
TGCGCCAGCAGCCTAGACAAACTCACAGCGCGCCTCTACGAGCAGTACTTC
CASSLDKLTARLYEQYF
>-|TRBV28|TRBJ1-2|many
TGTGCCAGCAGTTTAACCTACAGGCACTATGGCTACACCTTC
CASSLTYRHYGYTF
>-|TRBV12-3/TRBV12-4|TRBJ1-1|many
TGTGCCAGCAGTTCCAGGGTTTCTGAAGCTTTCTTT
CASSSRVSEAFF
>TRBD1|TRBV7-3|TRBJ2-2|-
TGTGCCAGCAGCCTAACCGCCCCTCTGACAGGGGCTAACACCGGGGAGCTGTTTTTT
CASSLTAPLTGANTGELFF
>-|TRBV30|TRBJ1-5|many
TGTGCCTGGAGTTCAGGGAGCAATCAGCCCCAGCATTTT
CAWSSGSNQPQHF
>-|TRBV12-3/TRBV12-4|TRBJ2-2|many
TGTGCCAGCAGCTCTCCTCAATGGGGCCTAGTAGGCACCGGGGAGCTGTTTTTT
CASSSPQWGLVGTGELFF
>TRBD1|TRBV27|TRBJ1-2|many
TGTGCCAGCAGTCTAGGACAGGGGACCTATGGCTACACCTTC
CASSLGQGTYGYTF
>-|TRBV12-3/TRBV12-4|TRBJ1-1|many
TGTGCCAGCACCCAACGAACAGCGATGTCCACTGAAGCTTTCTTT
CASTQRTAMSTEAFF
>TRBD1|TRBV7-2|TRBJ2-7|-
TGTGCCAGTAGACCCGGGACAGGCTACGAGCAGTACTTC
CASRPGTGYEQYF
>-|TRBV12-3/TRBV12-4|TRBJ2-7|many
TGTGCCAGCAGCTACGGACCTGAGCAGTACTTC
CASSYGPEQYF
>-|TRBV10-3|TRBJ1-2|many
TGTGCCATCAGTGATTCGGGATCCAACTATGGCTACACCTTC
CAISDSGSNYGYTF
>-|TRBV6-1|TRBJ1-2|many
TGTGCCAGCAGGGAGACAGTCTACTATGGCTACACCTTC
CASRETVYYGYTF
>TRBD1|TRBV20-1|TRBJ1-1|-
TGCAGTGCTAGCCCCCCGACAGGGGGCATGAACACTGAAGCTTTCTTT
CSASPPTGGMNTEAFF
>TRBD1|TRBV28|TRBJ2-7|many
TGTGCCAGCAGTTTCCCCGGACAGGCTTCCTACGAGCAGTACTTC
CASSFPGQASYEQYF
>-|TRBV15|TRBJ2-7|few
TGTGCCACCAGCAATCGTCGGGTGGGCTTCTACGAGCAGTACTTC
CATSNRRVGFYEQYF
>-|TRBV19|TRBJ2-6|many
TGTGCCAGCAGCCCGGGGACCTCTGGGGCCAACGTCCTGACTTTC
CASSPGTSGANVLTF
>-|TRBV28|TRBJ2-2|few
TGTGCCAGCAGTTTGGTGCAGGGTCCCGGGGAGCTGTTTTTT
CASSLVQGPGELFF
>TRBD2|TRBV6-1|TRBJ2-7|many
TGTGCCAGCAGTGGTGAACTAGCGGGGGGTTACGAGCAGTACTTC
CASSGELAGGYEQYF
>-|TRBV7-6|TRBJ1-2|many
TGTGCCAGCAGCGCAACCTCCGGGACAACTAACTATGGCTACACCTTC
CASSATSGTTNYGYTF
>-|TRBV19|TRBJ2-5|-
TGTGCCAGTAGTAGCCCCCCCACTGCGGGGGCTAGGGAGACCCAGTACTTC
CASSSPPTAGARETQYF
>-|TRBV29-1|TRBJ1-2|-
TGCAGCGTTGAATGGAAGACAGCGTACTATGGCTACACCTTC
CSVEWKTAYYGYTF